This entry lists 8 T cell receptor beta chains sequenced from one sample in a study of cytomegalovirus exposure and HLA in healthy donors. Use of 60 Vbeta and 13 Jbeta primers characterized the PCR. Using immunoSEQ multiplex PCR, the repertoire was profiled, and TCRdb retains in-frame clones only, with some absent. The sample includes about 140,000 clones, about four fifths of them seen just once. What was sequenced was PBMCs. The receptors originated from a man between 18 and 35 years old in good health and CMV-seropositive.

The V gene is TRBV6-5, the J gene TRBJ2-1, with 8 bases that match TRBD2. J was trimmed by 3 bases and V by 4 bases; bases with no gene match: 8. Germline V lookup: CDR1 MNHEY, CDR2 SVGAGI. CDR3 length equals 16 residues. Here the CDR3 reads CASSSPAGVRYNEQFF. The DNA of the CDR3 is TGTGCCAGCAGTTCTCCAGCGGGAGTCCGCTACAATGAGCAGTTCTTC.

The chain couples TRBV4-1 to TRBJ2-7; D is ambiguous. Trimming shortened V by 4 bases and J by 3 bases, and 13 bases separated the two germline ends. Per the germline V gene, CDR1 is MGHRA and CDR2 is YSYEKL. The CDR3 has 14 residues. CDR3: CASSLTLSDYEQYF. CDR3 DNA sequence: TGCGCCAGCAGCCTCACCCTTTCAGACTACGAGCAGTACTTC.

The chain employs TRBV28 and TRBJ1-1; 8 nucleotides align to TRBD1. The CDR3 sequence is 14 residues long. With 5 bases clipped from V and 4 bases from J, the junction kept 6 bases outside the gene matches. Germline V lookup: CDR1 MDHEN, CDR2 SYDVKM. CDR3 region: CASSLTGATTEAFF. As DNA, the CDR3 is TGTGCCAGCAGTCTGACAGGGGCGACCACTGAAGCTTTCTTT.

The rearrangement joins TRBV7-8 to TRBJ1-1; 8 nucleotides agree with TRBD1. J was trimmed by 11 bases and V by 3 bases; bases with no gene match: 5. Germline CDR1 reads SGHVS; CDR2 reads FQNEAQ. This CDR3 contains 12 residues. The CDR3 region is CASSFQGARAFF. The CDR3 DNA is TGTGCCAGCAGCTTCCAGGGGGCGCGTGCTTTCTTT.

J is TRBJ1-2 and V is TRBV28, with TRBD1 identical over 9 bases. Germline CDR1 is MDHEN and CDR2 is SYDVKM. This CDR3 is built from 14 residues. The ends lost 5 bases at V and 7 bases at J; junction bases unmatched: 8. CDR3 loop: CASSPLGTGLGYTF. The CDR3 DNA is TGTGCCAGCAGTCCCCTCGGGACAGGGCTTGGCTACACCTTC.

The chain has TRBV5-6 and TRBJ1-2; D perhaps matches TRBD1 (6 bases). Per the germline V gene, CDR1 is SGHDT and CDR2 is YYEEEE. The CDR3 consists of 14 residues. Trimming stripped 4 bases from V and 3 bases from J, with 13 bases between. CDR3 sequence (DNA): TGTGCCAGCAGCCTAGCGGACAGCGACTATGGCTACACCTTC. This sequence encodes CASSLADSDYGYTF.

The J gene is TRBJ1-3, the V gene TRBV6-5; D not certain. Looked up from germline, CDR1 is MNHEY and CDR2 is SVGAGI. With 2 bases removed from V and 2 bases from J, the gap between germline ends came to 7 bases. This CDR3 contains 14 residues. The chain's CDR3 is CASSYASAGNTIYF. The CDR3 DNA reads as TGTGCCAGCAGTTACGCGAGCGCTGGAAACACCATATATTTT.

The chain recombines TRBV6-5 with TRBJ2-2; the match to TRBD2 covers 8 bases. The CDR3 spans 16 residues. Germline V gene lookup returns CDR1 MNHEY and CDR2 SVGAGI. The V gene end was trimmed by 4 bases and the J gene end by 0 bases; junction bases not matched to a gene: 4. CDR3 DNA: TGTGCCAGCAGTTCCCCAGCGGGGGCGAACACCGGGGAGCTGTTTTTT. It translates to CASSSPAGANTGELFF.